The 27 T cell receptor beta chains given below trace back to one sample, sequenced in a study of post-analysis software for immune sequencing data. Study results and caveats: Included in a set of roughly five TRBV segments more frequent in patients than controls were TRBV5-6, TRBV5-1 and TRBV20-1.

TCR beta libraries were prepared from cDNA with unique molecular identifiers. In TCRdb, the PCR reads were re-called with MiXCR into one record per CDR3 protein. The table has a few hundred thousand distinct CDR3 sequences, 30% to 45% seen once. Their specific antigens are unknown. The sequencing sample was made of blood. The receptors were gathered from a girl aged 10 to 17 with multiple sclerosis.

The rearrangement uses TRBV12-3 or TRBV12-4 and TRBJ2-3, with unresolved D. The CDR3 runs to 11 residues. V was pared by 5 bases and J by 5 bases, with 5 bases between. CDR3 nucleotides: TGTGCCAGCAGTGACGGAGATACGCAGTATTTT. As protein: CASSDGDTQYF.

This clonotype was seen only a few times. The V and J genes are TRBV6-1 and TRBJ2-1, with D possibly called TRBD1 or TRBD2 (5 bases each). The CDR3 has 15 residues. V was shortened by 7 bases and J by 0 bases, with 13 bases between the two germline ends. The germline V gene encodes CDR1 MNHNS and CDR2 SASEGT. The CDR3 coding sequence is TGTGCCAGCACGACGGGGCGGAGCTCCTACAATGAGCAGTTCTTC. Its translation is CASTTGRSSYNEQFF.

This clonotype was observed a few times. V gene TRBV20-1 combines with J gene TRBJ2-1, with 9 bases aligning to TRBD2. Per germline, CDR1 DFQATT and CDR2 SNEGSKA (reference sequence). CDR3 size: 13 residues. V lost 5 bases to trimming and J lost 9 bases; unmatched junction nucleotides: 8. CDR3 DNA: TGCAGTGCTCCGGGACTAGCAGCTGGTGAGCAGTTCTTC. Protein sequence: CSAPGLAAGEQFF.

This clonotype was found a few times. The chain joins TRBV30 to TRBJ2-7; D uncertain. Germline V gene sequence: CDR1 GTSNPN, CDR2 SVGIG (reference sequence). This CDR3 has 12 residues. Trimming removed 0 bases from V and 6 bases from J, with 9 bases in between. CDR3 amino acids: CAWSVHWGEQYF. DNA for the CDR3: TGTGCCTGGAGTGTACATTGGGGCGAGCAGTACTTC.

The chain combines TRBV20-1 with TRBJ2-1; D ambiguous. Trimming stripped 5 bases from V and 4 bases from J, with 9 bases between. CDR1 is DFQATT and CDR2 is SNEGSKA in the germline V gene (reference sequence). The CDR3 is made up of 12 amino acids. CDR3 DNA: TGCAGTGCTCGTAGGCCATACAATGAGCAGTTCTTC. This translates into CSARRPYNEQFF.

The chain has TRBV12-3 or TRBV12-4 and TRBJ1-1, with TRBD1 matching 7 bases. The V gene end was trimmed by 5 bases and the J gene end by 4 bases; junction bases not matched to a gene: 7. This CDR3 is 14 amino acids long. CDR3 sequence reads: CASSATGVATEAFF. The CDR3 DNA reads TGTGCCAGCAGTGCCACAGGGGTGGCCACTGAAGCTTTCTTT.

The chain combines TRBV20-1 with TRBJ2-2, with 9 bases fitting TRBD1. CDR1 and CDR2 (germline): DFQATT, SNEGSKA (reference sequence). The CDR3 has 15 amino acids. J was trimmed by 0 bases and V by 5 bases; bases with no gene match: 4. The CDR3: CSALTGGSNTGELFF. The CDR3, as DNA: TGCAGTGCTCTAACAGGGGGCTCGAACACCGGGGAGCTGTTTTTT.

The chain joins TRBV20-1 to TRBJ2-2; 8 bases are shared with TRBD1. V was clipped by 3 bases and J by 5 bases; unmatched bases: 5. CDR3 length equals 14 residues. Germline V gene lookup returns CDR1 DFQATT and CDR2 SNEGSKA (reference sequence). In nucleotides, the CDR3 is TGCAGTGCTAGTCCCGGGACAGGAACCGGGGAGCTGTTTTTT. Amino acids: CSASPGTGTGELFF.

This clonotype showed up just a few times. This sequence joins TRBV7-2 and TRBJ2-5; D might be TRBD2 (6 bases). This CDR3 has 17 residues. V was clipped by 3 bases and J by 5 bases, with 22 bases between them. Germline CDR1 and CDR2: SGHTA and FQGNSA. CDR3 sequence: CASSFAPRSPGGETQYF. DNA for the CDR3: TGTGCCAGCAGCTTTGCCCCTCGGTCTCCTGGAGGGGAGACCCAGTACTTC.

DNA for the CDR3: TGTGCCAGCAGCCAGAGGAGCGGGGTCAATGAGCAGTTCTTC. Its translation: CASSQRSGVNEQFF. The chain joins TRBV6-2 or TRBV6-3 to TRBJ2-1, with TRBD2 matching over 7 bases. Germline CDR1 MNHEY, CDR2 SVGEGT. V lost 6 bases, J lost 6 bases, and 8 bases stayed unmatched. The CDR3 extends over 14 amino acids.

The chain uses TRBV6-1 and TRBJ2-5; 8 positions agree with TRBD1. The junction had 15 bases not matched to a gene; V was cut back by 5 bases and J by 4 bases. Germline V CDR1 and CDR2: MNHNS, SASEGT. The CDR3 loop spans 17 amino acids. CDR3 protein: CASSRWGQAVGSETQYF. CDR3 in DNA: TGTGCCAGCAGTCGATGGGGACAGGCTGTAGGGTCAGAGACCCAGTACTTC.

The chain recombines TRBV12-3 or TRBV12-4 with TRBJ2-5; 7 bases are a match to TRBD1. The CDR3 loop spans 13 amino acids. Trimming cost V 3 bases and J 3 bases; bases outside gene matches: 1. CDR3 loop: CASSFDREETQYF. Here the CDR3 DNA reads TGTGCCAGCAGTTTCGACAGGGAAGAGACCCAGTACTTC.

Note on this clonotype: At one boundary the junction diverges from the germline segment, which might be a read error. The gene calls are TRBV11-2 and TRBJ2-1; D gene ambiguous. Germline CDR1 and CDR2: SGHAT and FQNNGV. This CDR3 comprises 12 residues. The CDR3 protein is CANSHSGNEQFF. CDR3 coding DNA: TGTGCCAACAGCCACTCGGGCAATGAGCAGTTCTTC.

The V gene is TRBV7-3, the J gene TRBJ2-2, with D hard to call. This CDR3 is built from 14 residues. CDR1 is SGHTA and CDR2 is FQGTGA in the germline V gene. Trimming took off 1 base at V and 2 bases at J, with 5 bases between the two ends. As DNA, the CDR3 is TGTGCCAGCAGCTTAAGTGGTAACACCGGGGAGCTGTTTTTT. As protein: CASSLSGNTGELFF.

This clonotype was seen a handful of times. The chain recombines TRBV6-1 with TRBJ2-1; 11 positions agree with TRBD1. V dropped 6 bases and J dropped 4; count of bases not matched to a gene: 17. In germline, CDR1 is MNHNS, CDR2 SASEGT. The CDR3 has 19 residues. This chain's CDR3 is CASRRAGTGGGAHYNEQFF. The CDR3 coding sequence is TGTGCCAGCAGGAGAGCCGGGACAGGGGGGGGAGCACATTACAATGAGCAGTTCTTC.

This chain's CDR3 is CASSQGQGAYNSPLHF. The CDR3 DNA sequence: TGTGCCAGCAGCCAGGGACAGGGGGCCTATAATTCACCCCTCCACTTT. This chain uses TRBV11-2 with TRBJ1-6; TRBD1 aligns across 11 bases. The CDR3 length is 16 residues. Trimming at V came to 5 bases and at J to 2 bases, leaving 2 bases not matched to a gene. Germline CDR1 SGHAT, CDR2 FQNNGV.

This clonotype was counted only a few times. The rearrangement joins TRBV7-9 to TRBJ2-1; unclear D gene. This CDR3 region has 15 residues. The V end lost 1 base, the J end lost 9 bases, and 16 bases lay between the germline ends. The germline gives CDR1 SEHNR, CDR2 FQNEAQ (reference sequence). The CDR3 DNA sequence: TGTGCCAGCAGCTTAGGCGATCGGCCAAAGATTGAGCAGTTCTTC. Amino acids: CASSLGDRPKIEQFF.

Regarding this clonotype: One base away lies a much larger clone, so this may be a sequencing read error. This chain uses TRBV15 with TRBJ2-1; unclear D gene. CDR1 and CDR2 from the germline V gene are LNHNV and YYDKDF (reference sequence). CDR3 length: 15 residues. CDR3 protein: CVTSRDRARSNEQFF. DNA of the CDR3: TGTGTCACCAGCAGAGATCGGGCCCGCAGCAATGAGCAGTTCTTC.

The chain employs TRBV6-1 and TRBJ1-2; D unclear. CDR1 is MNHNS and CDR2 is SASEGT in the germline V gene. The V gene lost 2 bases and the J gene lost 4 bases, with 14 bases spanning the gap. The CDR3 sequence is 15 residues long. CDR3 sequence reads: CASSERPKSPYGYTF. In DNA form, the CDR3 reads TGTGCCAGCAGTGAAAGACCTAAGTCGCCCTATGGCTACACCTTC.

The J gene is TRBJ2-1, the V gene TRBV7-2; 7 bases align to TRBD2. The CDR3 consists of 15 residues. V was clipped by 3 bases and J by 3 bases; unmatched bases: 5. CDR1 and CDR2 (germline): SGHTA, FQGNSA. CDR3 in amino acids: CASSFGGGRYNEQFF. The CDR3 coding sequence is TGTGCCAGCAGCTTCGGCGGGGGACGCTACAATGAGCAGTTCTTC.

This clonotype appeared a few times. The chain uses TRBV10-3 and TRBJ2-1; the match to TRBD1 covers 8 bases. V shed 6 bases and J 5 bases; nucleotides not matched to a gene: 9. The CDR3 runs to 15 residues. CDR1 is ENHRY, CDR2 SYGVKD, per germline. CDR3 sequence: CAIRRMGQENNEQFF. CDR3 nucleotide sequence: TGTGCCATCAGAAGAATGGGACAGGAGAACAATGAGCAGTTCTTC.

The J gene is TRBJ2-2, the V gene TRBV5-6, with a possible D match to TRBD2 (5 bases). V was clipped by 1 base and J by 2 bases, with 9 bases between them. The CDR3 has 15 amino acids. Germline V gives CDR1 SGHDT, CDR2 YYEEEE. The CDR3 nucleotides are TGTGCCAGCAGCTTGAGAGGGCTAAACACCGGGGAGCTGTTTTTT. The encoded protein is CASSLRGLNTGELFF.

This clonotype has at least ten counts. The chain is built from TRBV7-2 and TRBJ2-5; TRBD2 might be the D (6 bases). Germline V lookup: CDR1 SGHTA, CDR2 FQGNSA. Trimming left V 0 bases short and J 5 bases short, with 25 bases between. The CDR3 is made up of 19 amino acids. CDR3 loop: CASSLARGSGLTSGETQYF. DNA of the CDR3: TGTGCCAGCAGCTTAGCTAGAGGCTCCGGTCTGACTAGTGGGGAGACCCAGTACTTC.

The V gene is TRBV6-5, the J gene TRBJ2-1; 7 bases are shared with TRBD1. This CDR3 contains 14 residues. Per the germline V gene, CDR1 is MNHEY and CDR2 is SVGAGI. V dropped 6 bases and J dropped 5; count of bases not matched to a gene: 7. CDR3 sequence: CASRTGTDNNEQFF. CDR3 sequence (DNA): TGTGCCAGCAGAACCGGGACAGACAACAATGAGCAGTTCTTC.

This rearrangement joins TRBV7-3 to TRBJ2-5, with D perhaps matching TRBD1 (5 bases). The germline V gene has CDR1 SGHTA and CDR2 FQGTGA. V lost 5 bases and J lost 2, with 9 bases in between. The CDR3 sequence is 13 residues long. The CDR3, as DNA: TGTGCCAGCAGCCAAGACAGACAAGAGACCCAGTACTTC. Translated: CASSQDRQETQYF.

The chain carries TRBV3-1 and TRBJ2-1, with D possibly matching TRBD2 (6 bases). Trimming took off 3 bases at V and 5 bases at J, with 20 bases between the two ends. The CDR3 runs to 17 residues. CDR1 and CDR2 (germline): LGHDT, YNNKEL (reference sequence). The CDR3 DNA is TGTGCCAGCAGCCAGGTCAGTCGGGGGAGTCGTAACAATGAGCAGTTCTTC. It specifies CASSQVSRGSRNNEQFF.

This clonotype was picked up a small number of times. CDR3 protein: CASSYRFSGEETQYF. CDR3 in DNA: TGTGCCAGCAGTTACCGCTTCTCCGGGGAGGAGACCCAGTACTTC. The gene calls are TRBV6-5 and TRBJ2-7, with D possibly matching TRBD2 (5 bases). The last part of the DNA fits TRBJ2-5 better; the J call may be wrong. Germline-derived CDR1 and CDR2 are MNHEY and SVGAGI. The CDR3 sequence is 15 residues long.